This TCR beta chain was retrieved from a study of blood T cells in healthy people across ages. The overall study: Template switching caught about one barcoded beta molecule for each two T cells. Whole-study results and caveats: Age brought a roughly linear fall in TCR beta diversity measured per million T cells.

Isolation yielded PBMCs, at least 6.5 million per sample, in every case. Next came a second PCR, run for about 7 to 12 cycles, which used a sample-barcoded 5' primer along with a J-beta primer mix. TCRdb reanalysed the 5' RACE reads using MiXCR and keeps one entry per CDR3 protein. The profile shows fewer than 900,000 distinct CDR3 sequences, roughly 44% of them singletons. The CDR3 sequence is 15 residues long. V was cut by 1 base and J by 7 bases, with 14 bases left in between. Per germline, CDR1 DFQATT and CDR2 SNEGSKA (reference sequence). This clonotype was counted between two and nine times. Its antigen is undetermined.

This clonotype originated in a woman aged 55-70 years in good health. The sequenced material came from blood. This chain uses TRBV20-1 with TRBJ1-6, with D tentatively TRBD1 (6 bases). This CDR3 is CSARVPGTLNSPLHF. CDR3 sequence (DNA): TGCAGTGCTAGAGTCCCCGGGACACTGAATTCACCCCTCCACTTT.